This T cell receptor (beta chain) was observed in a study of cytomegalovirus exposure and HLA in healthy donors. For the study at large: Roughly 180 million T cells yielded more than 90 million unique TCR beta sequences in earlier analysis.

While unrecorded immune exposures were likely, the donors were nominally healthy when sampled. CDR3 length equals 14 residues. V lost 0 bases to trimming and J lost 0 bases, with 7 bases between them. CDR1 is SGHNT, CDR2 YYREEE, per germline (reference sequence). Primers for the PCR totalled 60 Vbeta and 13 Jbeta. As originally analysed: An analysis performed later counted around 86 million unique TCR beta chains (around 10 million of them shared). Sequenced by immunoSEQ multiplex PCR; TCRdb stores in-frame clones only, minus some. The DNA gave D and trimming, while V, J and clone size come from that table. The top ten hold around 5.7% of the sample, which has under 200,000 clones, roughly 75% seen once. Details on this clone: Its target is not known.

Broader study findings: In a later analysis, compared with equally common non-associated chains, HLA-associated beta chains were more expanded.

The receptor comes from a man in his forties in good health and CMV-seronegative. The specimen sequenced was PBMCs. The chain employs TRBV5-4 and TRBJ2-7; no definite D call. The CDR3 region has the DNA TGTGCCAGCAGCTTGGACAGTCGCTCCTACGAGCAGTACTTC. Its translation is CASSLDSRSYEQYF. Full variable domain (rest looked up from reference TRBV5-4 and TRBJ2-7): ETGVTQSPTHLIKTRGQQVTLRCSSQSGHNTVSWYQQALGQGPQFIFQYYREEENGRGNFPPRFSGLQFPNYSSELNVNALELDDSALYLCASSLDSRSYEQYFGPGTRLTVT.